The rows below give T cell receptor beta chains drawn from one sample of a study of OX40 agonist ivuxolimab in advanced cancers. Clones were read by immunoSEQ multiplex PCR, and TCRdb kept only the in-frame ones, dropping some. The repertoire consists of roughly 77,000 clones, with over 75% occurring once and the leading ten covering approximately 4.6%. Sequenced here: CD4+ or CD8+ T cells sorted from blood, sampled in a trial of the OX40 agonist ivuxolimab. These receptors all stem from an adult with an advanced solid tumor such as melanoma, head and neck, liver or kidney cancer. Each CDR3 is given with its conserved first and last residue. The order of the fields is CDR3 DNA, CDR3 protein, V gene, J gene, clone size, D gene. The D gene is left open where the match is weak. The size of a clone is reported for some rows only, either as once, few or many, or as a class for expanded clones.

TGTGCCAGCAGTTTCGTAGGGGGCAGGAACGAGCAGTACTTC	CASSFVGGRNEQYF	TRBV27	TRBJ2-7	.	TRBD1
TGTGCCAGCAGTTTTTCCAGGACAGGGACCTATGGCTACACCTTC	CASSFSRTGTYGYTF	TRBV6-5	TRBJ1-2	.	TRBD1
TGCAGCGTTGGTGCAGGGTGGACGGGCTACACCTTC	CSVGAGWTGYTF	TRBV29-1	TRBJ1-2	once	.
TGCGCCAGCAGCTTAATTCCCGGGACAGAGAACACTGAAGCTTTCTTT	CASSLIPGTENTEAFF	TRBV5-1	TRBJ1-1	.	TRBD1
TGTGCCAGCAGCAAAGAGATTAGGCAGGGACAGGGTAGCAATCAGCCCCAGCATTTT	CASSKEIRQGQGSNQPQHF	TRBV21-1	TRBJ1-5	.	.
TGTGCCAGCAGCGATCAACGGGACGGAAATGAAAAACTGTTTTTT	CASSDQRDGNEKLFF	TRBV5-4	TRBJ1-4	.	.
TGTGCCAGCAGCGTCGACGGGAACTACGAGCAGTACTTC	CASSVDGNYEQYF	TRBV7-9	TRBJ2-7	.	.
TGTGCCAGCAGTGAAGAGGGGCGGAACACAGATACGCAGTATTTT	CASSEEGRNTDTQYF	TRBV6-1	TRBJ2-3	.	.
TGCGCCAGCAGCTTGGACGGGGCCTACCAAGAGACCCAGTACTTC	CASSLDGAYQETQYF	TRBV5-1	TRBJ2-5	few	.
TGTGCCAGCAGCTTATCCAGGACGGTTAGCAATCAGCCCCAGCATTTT	CASSLSRTVSNQPQHF	TRBV7-8	TRBJ1-5	.	.
TGTGCCAGTAGTAGGCTCTTTCTTCGGGACACTGAAGCTTTCTTT	CASSRLFLRDTEAFF	TRBV19	TRBJ1-1	many	.
TGTGCCAGCAGTGAAATTTGGGGCTCGGGCACTGAAGCTTTCTTT	CASSEIWGSGTEAFF	TRBV6-4	TRBJ1-1	.	.
TGTGCCAGCAGTTACTCCGACAGGGGAGGTGGCTACACCTTC	CASSYSDRGGGYTF	TRBV6-5	TRBJ1-2	.	TRBD1
TGTGCCAGCAGTTGGACCGGGACTCAAAGCTACGAGCAGTACTTC	CASSWTGTQSYEQYF	TRBV6-5	TRBJ2-7	.	.
TGTGCCAGCAGTGTCGCCGAGGATTCACCCCTCCACTTT	CASSVAEDSPLHF	TRBV2	TRBJ1-6	.	.
TGTGCCAGCAGCTTTTTTTCGGGGATTGGCCAGCCCCAGCATTTT	CASSFFSGIGQPQHF	TRBV7-6	TRBJ1-5	.	.
TGTGCCAGCAGTGACCAGGAGGGGAGGGTCACTGAAGCTTTCTTT	CASSDQEGRVTEAFF	TRBV2	TRBJ1-1	.	.
TGTGCCAGTGCCATACTGACGAACACTGAAGCTTTCTTT	CASAILTNTEAFF	TRBV19	TRBJ1-1	.	.
TGTGCCAGCAGCAGGGAGGGGAATAAGGGCCACGAGTGCACCGGGGAGCTGTTTTTT	CASSREGNKGHECTGELFF	TRBV21-1	TRBJ2-2	.	.
TGTGCCAGCAGTGAGGAACAGTTTGGGGCCGGGGAGCTGTTTTTT	CASSEEQFGAGELFF	TRBV2	TRBJ2-2	.	.
TGTGCCAGCAGCCATGGTCTTTGGACGGAGGAATTAAGCACTGAAGCTTTCTTT	CASSHGLWTEELSTEAFF	TRBV4-2	TRBJ1-1	many	.
TGTGCCAGCAGCTTAGATCCCATGGGGGGTCACCAAGAGACCCAGTACTTC	CASSLDPMGGHQETQYF	TRBV11-3	TRBJ2-5	.	.
TGTGCCAGCACCAGGGAAGTCACAGGCGGGGAGCTGTTTTTT	CASTREVTGGELFF	TRBV2	TRBJ2-2	.	.
TGTGCCAGCAGCCCCCGCGGTACAGGCGGAGGCTACACCTTC	CASSPRGTGGGYTF	TRBV9	TRBJ1-2	once	.
TGTGCCAGCAGTGCAGCCGGGATTTCAAAAGAGACCCAGTACTTC	CASSAAGISKETQYF	TRBV25-1	TRBJ2-5	.	.
TGTGCCAGCAGCCAGGGGGCGATGGGAAGGTATGGCTACACCTTC	CASSQGAMGRYGYTF	TRBV6-5	TRBJ1-2	.	TRBD1
TGTGCCAGCAGGCCAACTGGGACTGAGTATGGCTACACCTTC	CASRPTGTEYGYTF	TRBV7-9	TRBJ1-2	once	.
TGTGCCAGCGGAGGACCGGGAGTTGACTACACTGAAGCTTTCTTT	CASGGPGVDYTEAFF	TRBV6-1	TRBJ1-1	.	.
TGTGCCAGCAGTTTGGACAACTCTGGGGCCAACGTCCTGACTTTC	CASSLDNSGANVLTF	TRBV6-5	TRBJ2-6	.	.
TGTGCCAGCAGCGTAGGGGGTTTGTACAATGAGCAGTTCTTC	CASSVGGLYNEQFF	TRBV9	TRBJ2-1	.	.
TGTGCCAGCAGTGACTCCGACAGGTTGGGGGGCTACACCTTC	CASSDSDRLGGYTF	TRBV6-4	TRBJ1-2	once	.